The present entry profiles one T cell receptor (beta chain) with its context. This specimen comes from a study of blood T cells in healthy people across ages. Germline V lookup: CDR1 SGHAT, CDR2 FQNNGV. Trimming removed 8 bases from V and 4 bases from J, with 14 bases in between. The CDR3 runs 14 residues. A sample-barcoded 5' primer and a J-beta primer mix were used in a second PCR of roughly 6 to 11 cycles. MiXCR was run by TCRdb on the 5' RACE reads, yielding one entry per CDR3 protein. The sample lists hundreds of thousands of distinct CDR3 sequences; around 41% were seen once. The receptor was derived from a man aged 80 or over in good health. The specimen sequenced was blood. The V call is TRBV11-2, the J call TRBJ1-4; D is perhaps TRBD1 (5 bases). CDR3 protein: CASGLGLLNEKLFF. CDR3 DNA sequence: TGTGCCAGCGGATTGGGACTGCTTAATGAAAAACTGTTTTTT.